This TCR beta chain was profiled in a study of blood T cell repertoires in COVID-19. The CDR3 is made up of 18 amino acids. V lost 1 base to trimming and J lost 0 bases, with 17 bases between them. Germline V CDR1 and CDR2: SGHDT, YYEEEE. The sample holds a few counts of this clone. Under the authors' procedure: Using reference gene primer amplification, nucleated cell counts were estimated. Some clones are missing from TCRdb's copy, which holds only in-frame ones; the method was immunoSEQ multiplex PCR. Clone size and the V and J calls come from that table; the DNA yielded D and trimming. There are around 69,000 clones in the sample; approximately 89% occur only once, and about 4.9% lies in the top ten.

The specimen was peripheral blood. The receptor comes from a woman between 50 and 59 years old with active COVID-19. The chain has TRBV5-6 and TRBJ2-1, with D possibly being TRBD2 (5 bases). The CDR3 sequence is CASSLKSGLLSSYNEQFF. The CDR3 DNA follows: TGTGCCAGCAGCTTGAAGAGTGGACTTCTCAGCTCCTACAATGAGCAGTTCTTC.